This TCR beta chain came from a study of beta chain features in type 1 diabetes. Notes on the study in general: Researchers report that Type 1 diabetes patients had moderately but significantly shorter TCRB CDR3s across all four CD4+ subsets.

This clone was observed a handful of times. Its target is unknown. The germline V gene has CDR1 MNHEY and CDR2 SVGAGI. There are 14 residues in the CDR3. The germline V and J ends were trimmed by 5 bases and 7 bases, with 14 bases remaining between them. The whole isolated RNA underwent reverse transcription, so sequencing captured expressed TCRB transcripts. The data were produced by immunoSEQ multiplex PCR, yet TCRdb's version contains in-frame clones alone and is incomplete. This sample has 600,000 to 700,000 clones, with around an eighth found just once. The rearrangement uses TRBV6-5 and TRBJ1-4, with D tentatively TRBD1 (5 bases). This TCR came from a young man with type 1 diabetes. The sample was naive CD4+ T cells from blood. CDR3 sequence (DNA): TGTGCCAGCAGTGTACAGACCAGGGTTGAAAAACTGTTTTTT. Its translation is CASSVQTRVEKLFF.